This paragraph reports one T cell receptor (beta chain). The target antigen is unknown. Clones were read by immunoSEQ multiplex PCR, and TCRdb kept only the in-frame ones, dropping some. Of about 60,000 clones in the sample, roughly nine tenths are singletons; the top ten hold roughly 1.9%. Indicated time point: neoterminal ileum biopsy at postoperative endoscopy, about 6 months after surgery. This specimen belongs to a study of T cell repertoires in ileal Crohn's disease. For the study at large: At surgery, roughly 35% of patients smoked, with median disease duration about 7.9 years. Biopsies of the neoterminal ileum at postoperative colonoscopy form M6 samples.

Study outcomes and limitations: Compared with CD4 T cells, sorted CD8 cells carried more expanded clones. Endoscopy was done a median approximately seven months after surgery.

The CDR3 is made up of 15 amino acids. The V and J ends lost 3 bases and 10 bases, in that order; junction bases with no gene match: 10. CDR1 and CDR2 (germline): KGHSH, LQKENI. The receptor's source is an adult with Crohn's disease. This sequence joins TRBV18 and TRBJ1-4; TRBD1 agrees at 8 bases. Sample: ileal tissue. The CDR3, as DNA: TGTGCCAGCTCACCCCTGACAGGGGAGTCCGGAAAACTGTTTTTT. Its translation is CASSPLTGESGKLFF.